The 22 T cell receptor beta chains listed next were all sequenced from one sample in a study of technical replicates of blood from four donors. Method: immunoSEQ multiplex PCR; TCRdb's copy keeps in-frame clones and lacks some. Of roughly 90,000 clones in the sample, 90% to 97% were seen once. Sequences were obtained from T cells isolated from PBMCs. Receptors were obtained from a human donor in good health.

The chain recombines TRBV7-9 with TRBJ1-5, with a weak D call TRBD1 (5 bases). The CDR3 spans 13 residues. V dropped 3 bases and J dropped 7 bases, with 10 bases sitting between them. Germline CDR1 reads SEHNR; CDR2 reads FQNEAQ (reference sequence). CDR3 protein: CASSFRDFQPQHF. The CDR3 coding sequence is TGTGCCAGCAGCTTCCGGGACTTCCAGCCCCAGCATTTT. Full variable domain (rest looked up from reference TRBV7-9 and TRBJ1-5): DTGVSQNPRHKITKRGQNVTFRCDPISEHNRLYWYRQTLGQGPEFLTYFQNEAQLEKSRLLSDRFSAERPKGSFSTLEIQRTEQGDSAMYLCASSFRDFQPQHFGDGTRLSIL.

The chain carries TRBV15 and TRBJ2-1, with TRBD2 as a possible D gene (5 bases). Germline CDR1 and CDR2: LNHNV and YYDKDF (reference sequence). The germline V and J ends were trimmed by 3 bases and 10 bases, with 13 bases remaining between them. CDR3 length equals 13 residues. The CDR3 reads CATSRAWAGEQFF. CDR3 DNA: TGTGCCACCAGCAGGGCATGGGCGGGCGAGCAGTTCTTC.

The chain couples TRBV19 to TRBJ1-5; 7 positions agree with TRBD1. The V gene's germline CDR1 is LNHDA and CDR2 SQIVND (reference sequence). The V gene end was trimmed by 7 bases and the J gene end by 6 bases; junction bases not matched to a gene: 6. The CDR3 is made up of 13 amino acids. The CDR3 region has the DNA TGTGCCAGTACCGGGACAGCGGGTCAGCCCCAGCATTTT. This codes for CASTGTAGQPQHF.

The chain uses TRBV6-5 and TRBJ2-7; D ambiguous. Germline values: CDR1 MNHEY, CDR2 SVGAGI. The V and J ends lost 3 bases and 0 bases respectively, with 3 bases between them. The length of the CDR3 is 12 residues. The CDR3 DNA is TGTGCCAGCAGTTATAACTCCTACGAGCAGTACTTC. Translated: CASSYNSYEQYF.

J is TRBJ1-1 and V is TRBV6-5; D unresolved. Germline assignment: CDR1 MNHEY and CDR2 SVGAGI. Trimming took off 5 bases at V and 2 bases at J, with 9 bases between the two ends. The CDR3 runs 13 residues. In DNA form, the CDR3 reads TGTGCCAGCAGTCTAACAGTAAACACTGAAGCTTTCTTT. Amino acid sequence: CASSLTVNTEAFF.

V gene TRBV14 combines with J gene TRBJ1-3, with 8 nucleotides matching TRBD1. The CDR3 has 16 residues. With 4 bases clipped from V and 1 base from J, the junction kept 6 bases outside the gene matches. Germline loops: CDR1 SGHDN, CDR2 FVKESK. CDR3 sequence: CASSLGTGSSGNTIYF. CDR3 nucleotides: TGTGCCAGCAGCCTTGGGACAGGATCTTCTGGAAACACCATATATTTT.

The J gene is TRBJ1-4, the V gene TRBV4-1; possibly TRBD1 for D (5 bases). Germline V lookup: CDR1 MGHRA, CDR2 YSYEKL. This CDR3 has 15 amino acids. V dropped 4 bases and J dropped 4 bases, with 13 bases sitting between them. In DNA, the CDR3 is TGCGCCAGCAGCCCGCTCGGGGGGATTAATGAAAAACTGTTTTTT. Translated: CASSPLGGINEKLFF.

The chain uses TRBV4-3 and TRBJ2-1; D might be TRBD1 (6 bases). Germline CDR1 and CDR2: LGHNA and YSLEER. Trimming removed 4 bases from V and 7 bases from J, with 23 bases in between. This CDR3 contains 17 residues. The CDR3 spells CASSPYYDPEQGNEQFF. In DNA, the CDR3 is TGCGCCAGCAGCCCCTACTATGATCCCGAACAGGGAAATGAGCAGTTCTTC.

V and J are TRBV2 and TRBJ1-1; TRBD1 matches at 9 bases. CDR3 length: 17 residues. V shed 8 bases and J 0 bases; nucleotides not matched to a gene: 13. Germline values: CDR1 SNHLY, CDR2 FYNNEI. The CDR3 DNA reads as TGTGCCAGCGGCTCCGACCGGGACAGGGTTCTGAACACTGAAGCTTTCTTT. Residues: CASGSDRDRVLNTEAFF.

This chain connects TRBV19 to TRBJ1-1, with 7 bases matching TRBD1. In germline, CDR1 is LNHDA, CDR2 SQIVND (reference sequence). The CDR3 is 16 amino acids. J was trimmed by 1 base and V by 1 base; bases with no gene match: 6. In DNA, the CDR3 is TGTGCCAGTAGTATAGTGACGGGACAGCCGAACACTGAAGCTTTCTTT. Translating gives CASSIVTGQPNTEAFF.

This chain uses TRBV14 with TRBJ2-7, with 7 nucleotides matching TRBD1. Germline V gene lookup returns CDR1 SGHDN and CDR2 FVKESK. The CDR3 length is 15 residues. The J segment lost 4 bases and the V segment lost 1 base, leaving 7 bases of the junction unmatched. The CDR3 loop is CASSQVHRGLYEQYF. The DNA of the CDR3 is TGTGCCAGCAGCCAAGTCCACAGGGGATTATACGAGCAGTACTTC.

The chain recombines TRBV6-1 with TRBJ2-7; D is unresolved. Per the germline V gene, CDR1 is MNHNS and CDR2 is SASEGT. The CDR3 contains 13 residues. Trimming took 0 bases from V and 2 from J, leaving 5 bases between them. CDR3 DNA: TGTGCCAGCAGTGAAGCCGCTACCTACGAGCAGTACTTC. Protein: CASSEAATYEQYF.

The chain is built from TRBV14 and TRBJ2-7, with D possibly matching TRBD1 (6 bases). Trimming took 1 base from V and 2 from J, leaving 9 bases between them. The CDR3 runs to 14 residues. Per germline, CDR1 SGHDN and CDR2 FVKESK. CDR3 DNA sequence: TGTGCCAGCAGCCAAGTCAACAGGGCCTACGAGCAGTACTTC. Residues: CASSQVNRAYEQYF.

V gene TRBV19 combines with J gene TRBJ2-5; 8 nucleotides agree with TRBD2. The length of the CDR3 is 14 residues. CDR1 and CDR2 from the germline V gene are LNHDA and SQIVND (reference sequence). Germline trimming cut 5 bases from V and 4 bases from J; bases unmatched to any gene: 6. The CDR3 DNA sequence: TGTGCCAGTAGTCAGAACGGGAGGGTAGAGACCCAGTACTTC. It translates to CASSQNGRVETQYF.

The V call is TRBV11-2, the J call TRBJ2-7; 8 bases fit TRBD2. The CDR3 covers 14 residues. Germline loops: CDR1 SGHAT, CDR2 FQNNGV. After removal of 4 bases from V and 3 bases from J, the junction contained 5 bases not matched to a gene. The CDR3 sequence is CASSSGGGNYEQYF. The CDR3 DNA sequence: TGTGCCAGCAGCTCCGGGGGGGGCAACTACGAGCAGTACTTC. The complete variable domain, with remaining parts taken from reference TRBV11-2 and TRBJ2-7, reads EAGVAQSPRYKIIEKRQSVAFWCNPISGHATLYWYQQILGQGPKLLIQFQNNGVVDDSQLPKDRFSAERLKGVDSTLKIQPAKLEDSAVYLCASSSGGGNYEQYFGPGTRLTVT.

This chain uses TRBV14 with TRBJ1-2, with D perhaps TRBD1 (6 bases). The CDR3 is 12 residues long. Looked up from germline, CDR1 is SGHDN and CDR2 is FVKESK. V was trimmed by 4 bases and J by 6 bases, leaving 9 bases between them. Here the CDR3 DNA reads TGTGCCAGCAGCCCAACAGGGAATGGCTACACCTTC. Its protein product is CASSPTGNGYTF.

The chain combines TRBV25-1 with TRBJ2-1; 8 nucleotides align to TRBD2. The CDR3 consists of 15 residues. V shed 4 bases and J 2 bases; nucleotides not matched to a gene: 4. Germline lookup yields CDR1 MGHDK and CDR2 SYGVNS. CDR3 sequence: CASSVLAETYNEQFF. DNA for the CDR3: TGTGCCAGCAGTGTACTAGCGGAGACCTACAATGAGCAGTTCTTC.

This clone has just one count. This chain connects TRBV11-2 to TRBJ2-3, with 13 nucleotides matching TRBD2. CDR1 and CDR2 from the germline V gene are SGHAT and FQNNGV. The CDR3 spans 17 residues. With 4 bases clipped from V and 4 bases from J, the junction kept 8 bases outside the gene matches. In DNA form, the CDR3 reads TGTGCCAGCAGCTCGACTAGCGGGAGGATCAGGGCAGATACGCAGTATTTT. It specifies CASSSTSGRIRADTQYF. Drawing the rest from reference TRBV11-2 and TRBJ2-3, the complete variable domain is EAGVAQSPRYKIIEKRQSVAFWCNPISGHATLYWYQQILGQGPKLLIQFQNNGVVDDSQLPKDRFSAERLKGVDSTLKIQPAKLEDSAVYLCASSSTSGRIRADTQYFGPGTRLTVL.

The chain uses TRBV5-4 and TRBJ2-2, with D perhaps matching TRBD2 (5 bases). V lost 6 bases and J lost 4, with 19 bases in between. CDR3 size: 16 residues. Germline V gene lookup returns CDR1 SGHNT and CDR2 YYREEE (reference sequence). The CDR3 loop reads CASTDSTITSTGELFF. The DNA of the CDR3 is TGTGCCAGCACGGACTCGACAATAACGAGCACCGGGGAGCTGTTTTTT.

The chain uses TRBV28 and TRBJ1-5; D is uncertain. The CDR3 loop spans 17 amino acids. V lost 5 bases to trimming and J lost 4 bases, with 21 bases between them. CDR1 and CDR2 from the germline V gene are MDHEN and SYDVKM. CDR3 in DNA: TGTGCCAGCAGTCCGAGACTCGCGACCGGAAAAAATCAGCCCCAGCATTTT. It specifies CASSPRLATGKNQPQHF.

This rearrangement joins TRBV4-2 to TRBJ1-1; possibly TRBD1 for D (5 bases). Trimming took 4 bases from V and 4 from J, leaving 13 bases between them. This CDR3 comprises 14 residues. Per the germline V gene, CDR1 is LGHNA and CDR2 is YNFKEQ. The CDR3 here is CASSLTVGGTEAFF. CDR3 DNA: TGTGCCAGCAGCCTCACGGTCGGGGGCACTGAAGCTTTCTTT.

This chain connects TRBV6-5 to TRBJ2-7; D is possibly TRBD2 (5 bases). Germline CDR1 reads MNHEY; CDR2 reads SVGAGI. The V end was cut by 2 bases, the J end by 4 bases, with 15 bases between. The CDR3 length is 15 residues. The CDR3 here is CASSYGGQELYEQYF. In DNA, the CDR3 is TGTGCCAGCAGTTACGGAGGCCAGGAACTTTACGAGCAGTACTTC.